A single sample is the source of the 4 T cell receptor beta chains below, sequenced in a study of regulatory T cells in long-lasting Graves disease. HTBI primers from iRepertoire and Arm-PCR of CDR3 regions yielded the TCR beta libraries. TCRdb ran MiXCR on the multiplex PCR reads and lists one entry per CDR3 protein. The sample has 350,000 to 550,000 distinct CDR3 sequences; 16% are singletons. Time point here: newly diagnosed GD, antithyroid drugs for less than 3 months. The authors made the TCR library using RNA they extracted from PBMCs. The data also belong to a second study, concerning T cells in Graves' hyperthyroidism and ophthalmopathy.

Sequences were derived from peripheral blood mononuclear cells (PBMCs), sampled at new diagnosis, from a patient treated with antithyroid drugs. These receptors all stem from a woman aged 18-35 years with Graves disease.

This clonotype showed up many times. The J gene is TRBJ2-1, the V gene TRBV2; D gene ambiguous. This CDR3 contains 14 residues. V was clipped by 1 base and J by 9 bases, with 13 bases between them. Germline CDR1 is SNHLY and CDR2 is FYNNEI. As DNA, the CDR3 is TGTGCCAGCAGTGAAGGGCGTGGGTACGGTGAGCAGTTCTTC. It is translated as CASSEGRGYGEQFF.

This clonotype was observed at least ten times. The chain recombines TRBV29-1 with TRBJ1-6; a weak D match, TRBD1 (6 bases). V lost 4 bases and J lost 7, with 14 bases in between. The CDR3 totals 14 residues. From germline, CDR1 is SQVTM and CDR2 ANQGSEA. The CDR3 coding sequence is TGCAGCGTTGCCCTGACAGGAGACAATTCACCCCTCCACTTT. It is translated as CSVALTGDNSPLHF.

This clonotype has a count of ten or more. The chain links TRBV7-3 to TRBJ2-3; 15 nucleotides align to TRBD2. The germline V gene encodes CDR1 SGHTA and CDR2 FQGTGA. The CDR3 contains 17 residues. Losses at the gene ends were 5 bases for V and 4 bases for J; bases not matched to a gene: 7. The chain's CDR3 is CASSHGLAGGIPDTQYF. CDR3 coding DNA: TGTGCCAGCAGCCACGGACTAGCGGGAGGGATCCCAGATACGCAGTATTTT.

A few counts support this clonotype. J is TRBJ1-1 and V is TRBV4-3, with a possible D match to TRBD1 (6 bases). Germline lookup yields CDR1 LGHNA and CDR2 YSLEER. V lost 0 bases and J lost 0, with 8 bases in between. The CDR3 loop spans 15 amino acids. As DNA, the CDR3 is TGCGCCAGCAGCCAAGATCGGGGGCTGAACACTGAAGCTTTCTTT. Residues: CASSQDRGLNTEAFF.